The 5 T cell receptor beta chains presented below share a single source sample, sequenced in a study of regulatory T cells in long-lasting Graves disease. Time point reported: persistent/refractory GD, antithyroid drugs over 5 years with positive TRAb. The authors made the TCR library using RNA they extracted from PBMCs. TCR beta libraries were built with iRepertoire HTBI primers and Arm-PCR of CDR3 regions. TCRdb processed the multiplex PCR reads anew with MiXCR; each CDR3 protein has one entry. The data show roughly 430,000 distinct CDR3 sequences, around 20% seen once. The sample was peripheral blood mononuclear cells (PBMCs), taken when the disease was refractory, from a patient treated with antithyroid drugs. The source of these receptors is a female donor with Graves disease.

This clonotype has at least ten counts. This chain connects TRBV28 to TRBJ2-7; 7 nucleotides match TRBD1. CDR3 length: 15 residues. Germline V gene sequence: CDR1 MDHEN, CDR2 SYDVKM. Trimming at V came to 6 bases and at J to 2 bases, leaving 10 bases not matched to a gene. CDR3 region: CASSPKAGGAYEQYF. CDR3 nucleotides: TGTGCCAGCAGCCCCAAGGCAGGGGGAGCCTACGAGCAGTACTTC.

At least ten counts were recorded for this clonotype. The rearrangement joins TRBV5-1 to TRBJ1-1; the D is unclear. The CDR3 spans 17 residues. CDR1 and CDR2 from the germline V gene are SGHRS and YFSETQ. V was pared by 0 bases and J by 4 bases, with 19 bases between. The CDR3 DNA sequence: TGCGCCAGCAGCTTGGATCGTACAACTCCCCGGAGCACTGAAGCTTTCTTT. Translating gives CASSLDRTTPRSTEAFF. The full variable domain, in which reference TRBV5-1 and TRBJ1-1 provide the parts outside the CDR3, is KAGVTQTPRYLIKTRGQQVTLSCSPISGHRSVSWYQQTPGQGLQFLFEYFSETQRNKGNFPGRFSGRQFSNSRSEMNVSTLELGDSALYLCASSLDRTTPRSTEAFFGQGTRLTVV.

The V and J genes are TRBV7-2 and TRBJ1-2; 8 nucleotides align to TRBD1. J was trimmed by 4 bases and V by 5 bases; bases with no gene match: 9. The CDR3 is 15 residues long. CDR1 is SGHTA and CDR2 is FQGNSA in the germline V gene. CDR3 region: CASSPGAGGFYGYTF. CDR3 sequence (DNA): TGTGCCAGCAGCCCGGGGGCAGGGGGCTTCTATGGCTACACCTTC. The full variable domain, its missing parts supplied by reference TRBV7-2 and TRBJ1-2, is GAGVSQSPSNKVTEKGKDVELRCDPISGHTALYWYRQSLGQGLEFLIYFQGNSAPDKSGLPSDRFSAERTGGSVSTLTIQRTQQEDSAVYLCASSPGAGGFYGYTFGSGTRLTVV.

On this clonotype: This may arise from a read error, as a much more abundant clone is one base away. The missing conserved phenylalanine or tryptophan at the end of this CDR3 makes a read error likely. The chain links TRBV6-1 to TRBJ1-1; 12 bases fit TRBD1. The V and J ends lost 5 bases and 0 bases, in that order; junction bases with no gene match: 10. This CDR3 has 18 residues. The germline gives CDR1 MNHNS, CDR2 SASEGT. In nucleotides, the CDR3 is TGTGCCAGCAGTAAGTTATCCGGGACAGGGGGCGTGAACACTGAAGCTTTCCTT. Translation: CASSKLSGTGGVNTEAFL.

This clonotype has only a few counts. The DNA for the CDR3 is TGTGCCAGTAGTATAGAATTATCACAGGGATCCCTCTACGAGCAGTACTTC. Its translation: CASSIELSQGSLYEQYF. The V gene is TRBV19, the J gene TRBJ2-7, with a weak D call TRBD1 (6 bases). The CDR3 extends over 17 amino acids. V was cut by 0 bases and J by 3 bases, with 18 bases left in between. Germline lookup yields CDR1 LNHDA and CDR2 SQIVND (reference sequence).